The source of this TCR beta chain is a study of blood T cell repertoires in COVID-19. Study-level information: COVID-19 samples collected from the United States, Italy and Spain covered acute and convalescent phases. From T cells, B-cell-depleted T cells, or PBMCs came the material, which was cDNA or gDNA.

The table came from immunoSEQ multiplex PCR; TCRdb's copy has only in-frame clones and leaves some out. Among some 100,000 clones listed, 80% to 90% were seen once. Germline CDR1 and CDR2: SGHRS and YFSETQ. Trimming pared 1 base from V and 3 bases from J, leaving 11 bases between. The CDR3 extends over 15 amino acids. This receptor was taken from a woman aged 50 to 65 who had recovered from COVID-19. The chain couples TRBV5-1 to TRBJ2-1; D perhaps matches TRBD1 (6 bases). Input material: PBMCs or T cells enriched from blood (not recorded which). The DNA for the CDR3 is TGCGCCAGCAGCTTGTCAGGGGACAACTACAATGAGCAGTTCTTC. Encoded protein: CASSLSGDNYNEQFF.